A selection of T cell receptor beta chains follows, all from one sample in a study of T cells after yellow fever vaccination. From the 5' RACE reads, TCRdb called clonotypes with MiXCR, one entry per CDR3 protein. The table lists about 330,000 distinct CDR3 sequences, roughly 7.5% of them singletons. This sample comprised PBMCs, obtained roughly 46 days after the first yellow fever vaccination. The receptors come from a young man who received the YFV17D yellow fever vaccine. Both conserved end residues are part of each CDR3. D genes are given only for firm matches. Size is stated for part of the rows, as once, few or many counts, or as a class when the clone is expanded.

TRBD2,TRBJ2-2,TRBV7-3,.,CASSLRSGGWTGELFF,TGTGCCAGCAGCTTAAGAAGCGGGGGGTGGACCGGGGAGCTGTTTTTT
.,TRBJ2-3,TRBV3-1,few,CASSPYRGSTDTQYF,TGTGCCAGCAGCCCCTATAGAGGTAGCACAGATACGCAGTATTTT
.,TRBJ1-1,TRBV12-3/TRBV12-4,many,CASSSALNTEAFF,TGTGCCAGCAGTTCTGCGTTGAACACTGAAGCTTTCTTT
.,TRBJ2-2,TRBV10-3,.,CAISEFVPVTGELFF,TGTGCCATCAGTGAGTTCGTCCCAGTTACCGGGGAGCTGTTTTTT
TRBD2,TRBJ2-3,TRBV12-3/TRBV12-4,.,CASRPGLAGSTDTQYF,TGTGCCAGCAGACCCGGACTAGCGGGGTCCACAGATACGCAGTATTTT
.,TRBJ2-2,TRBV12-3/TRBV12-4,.,CASSLSGRELFF,TGTGCCAGCAGCCTCTCAGGGAGAGAGCTGTTTTTT
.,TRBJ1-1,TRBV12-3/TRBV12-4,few,CASSGRRRGRTEAFF,TGTGCCAGCAGTGGACGTAGGAGGGGGAGGACTGAAGCTTTCTTT
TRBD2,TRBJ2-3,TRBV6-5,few,CASSLLAPSTDTQYF,TGTGCCAGCAGCTTACTAGCGCCCAGCACAGATACGCAGTATTTT
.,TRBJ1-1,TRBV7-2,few,CASSLVRGGAFF,TGTGCCAGCAGCTTAGTCCGTGGCGGGGCTTTCTTT
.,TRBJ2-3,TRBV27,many,CASSWTGEEMDTQYF,TGTGCCAGCAGTTGGACCGGGGAGGAAATGGATACGCAGTATTTT
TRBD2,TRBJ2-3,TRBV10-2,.,CASSELRLAGDRDTQYF,TGCGCCAGCAGTGAGCTTCGCCTAGCGGGGGACAGGGATACGCAGTATTTT
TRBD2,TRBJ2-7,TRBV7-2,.,CASSQTSGGYEQYF,TGTGCCAGCAGCCAAACTAGCGGGGGTTACGAGCAGTACTTC
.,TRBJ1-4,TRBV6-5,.,CASSYWTNEKLFF,TGTGCCAGCAGTTACTGGACGAATGAAAAACTGTTTTTT
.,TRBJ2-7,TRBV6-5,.,CASSYGPPTYEQYF,TGTGCCAGCAGTTACGGGCCCCCTACCTACGAGCAGTACTTC
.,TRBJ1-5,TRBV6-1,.,CAVREGTPYQPQHF,TGTGCAGTGCGAGAGGGCACCCCCTATCAGCCCCAGCATTTT
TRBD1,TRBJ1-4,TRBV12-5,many,CAGIPGQGNEKLFF,TGTGCTGGGATCCCGGGACAGGGGAATGAAAAACTGTTTTTT